Each of the 23 T cell receptor beta chains below was sequenced from the same sample in a study of blood T cell repertoires in COVID-19. Using immunoSEQ multiplex PCR, the repertoire was profiled, and TCRdb retains in-frame clones only, with some absent. Among approximately 240,000 clones listed, around 84% were seen once. Sequencing was performed on peripheral blood. The receptors stem from a man aged 45 to 65 who had recovered from COVID-19.

This sequence joins TRBV5-5 and TRBJ1-1, with a tentative D call TRBD1 (5 bases). The CDR3 covers 15 residues. Trimming took off 3 bases at V and 5 bases at J, with 17 bases between the two ends. Germline V CDR1 and CDR2: SGHKS, YYEKEE (reference sequence). CDR3 sequence (DNA): TGTGCCAGCAGCTGGGGGGTAGGCAGCCAAACTGAAGCTTTCTTT. The encoded protein is CASSWGVGSQTEAFF.

The chain couples TRBV6-6 to TRBJ2-7, with a possible D match to TRBD2 (5 bases). Germline lookup yields CDR1 MNHNY and CDR2 SVGAGI (reference sequence). This CDR3 has 14 residues. The V gene lost 4 bases and the J gene lost 6 bases, with 16 bases spanning the gap. The CDR3: CASSSSGIGREQYF. Here the CDR3 DNA reads TGTGCCAGCAGTTCTTCCGGGATCGGGCGCGAGCAGTACTTC.

The chain's CDR3 is CASSLGGRASEQYF. For the CDR3, the DNA is TGTGCCAGCAGCCTAGGCGGGAGGGCCAGCGAGCAGTACTTC. The J gene is TRBJ2-7, the V gene TRBV28; 9 bases align to TRBD2. The CDR3 runs to 14 residues. Germline values: CDR1 MDHEN, CDR2 SYDVKM. V was clipped by 6 bases and J by 6 bases; unmatched bases: 9.

This clone was picked up a small number of times. V is TRBV12-3 or TRBV12-4 and J is TRBJ2-7; D is unresolved. The ends were cut back, 4 bases at V and 2 bases at J, with 3 bases in the middle. This CDR3 has 11 residues. The DNA for the CDR3 is TGTGCCAGCAGTTCAACCTACGAGCAGTACTTC. It encodes CASSSTYEQYF.

V and J are TRBV29-1 and TRBJ2-5; 12 nucleotides agree with TRBD2. The CDR3 contains 12 residues. Germline V CDR1 and CDR2: SQVTM, ANQGSEA. The CDR3: CGGLAGRETQYF. The CDR3 bases are TGCGGCGGACTAGCGGGAAGGGAGACCCAGTACTTC.

The V call is TRBV7-8, the J call TRBJ1-5, with 10 bases matching TRBD1. The CDR3 has 15 amino acids. Germline V gene sequence: CDR1 SGHVS, CDR2 FQNEAQ. Losses at the gene ends were 5 bases for V and 4 bases for J; bases not matched to a gene: 5. CDR3 residues: CASSRGTGDNQPQHF. CDR3 DNA: TGTGCCAGCAGCCGCGGGACAGGGGATAATCAGCCCCAGCATTTT.

The chain employs TRBV5-1 and TRBJ1-5; no clear D gene. The CDR3 totals 13 residues. Germline assignment: CDR1 SGHRS and CDR2 YFSETQ. With 0 bases removed from V and 1 base from J, the gap between germline ends came to 2 bases. The CDR3 loop reads CASSLASNQPQHF. CDR3 nucleotides: TGCGCCAGCAGCTTGGCGAGCAATCAGCCCCAGCATTTT. Supplemented by reference TRBV5-1 and TRBJ1-5, the full variable domain reads KAGVTQTPRYLIKTRGQQVTLSCSPISGHRSVSWYQQTPGQGLQFLFEYFSETQRNKGNFPGRFSGRQFSNSRSEMNVSTLELGDSALYLCASSLASNQPQHFGDGTRLSIL.

V gene TRBV19 combines with J gene TRBJ2-1; 13 bases align to TRBD2. The CDR3 runs 15 residues. Germline lookup yields CDR1 LNHDA and CDR2 SQIVND (reference sequence). V trimming: 6 bases; J trimming: 6 bases; junction bases outside the gene matches: 5. CDR3: CASSPRLAGGNEQFF. CDR3 nucleotides: TGTGCCAGTAGCCCGCGACTAGCGGGAGGCAATGAGCAGTTCTTC. The entire variable domain, with the rest obtained from reference TRBV19 and TRBJ2-1, is as follows: DGGITQSPKYLFRKEGQNVTLSCEQNLNHDAMYWYRQDPGQGLRLIYYSQIVNDFQKGDIAEGYSVSREKKESFPLTVTSAQKNPTAFYLCASSPRLAGGNEQFFGPGTRLTVL.

This clone has just a few counts. This chain links TRBV3-1 (or the pseudogene TRBV3-2) with TRBJ1-5; no firm D call. CDR3 size: 14 residues. The germline V gene has CDR1 LGHDT and CDR2 YNNKEL (reference sequence). Trimming stripped 1 base from V and 0 bases from J, with 4 bases between. The CDR3 sequence is CASSQAGSNQPQHF. The CDR3 DNA is TGTGCCAGCAGCCAAGCAGGTAGCAATCAGCCCCAGCATTTT.

The genes are TRBV6-1 and TRBJ2-7; 7 bases line up with TRBD1. There are 15 residues in the CDR3. Losses at the gene ends were 2 bases for V and 1 base for J; bases not matched to a gene: 5. CDR1 and CDR2 (germline): MNHNS, SASEGT. CDR3 loop: CASSESWDSSYEQYF. In nucleotides, the CDR3 is TGTGCCAGCAGTGAAAGCTGGGACAGTTCCTACGAGCAGTACTTC.

This clone was counted a single time. The chain recombines TRBV5-1 with TRBJ2-7; TRBD2 might be the D (5 bases). V was pared by 0 bases and J by 2 bases, with 6 bases between. Germline CDR1 reads SGHRS; CDR2 reads YFSETQ. The CDR3 is 13 residues long. CDR3 nucleotide sequence: TGCGCCAGCAGCTTGGGGGAGCCCTACGAGCAGTACTTC. Translating gives CASSLGEPYEQYF.

The J gene is TRBJ2-5, the V gene TRBV2; 11 bases are shared with TRBD2. V lost 7 bases, J lost 1 base, and 8 bases stayed unmatched. The CDR3 is 16 amino acids. Germline V gene lookup returns CDR1 SNHLY and CDR2 FYNNEI. CDR3 protein: CASKVGLAGSQETQYF. In DNA, the CDR3 is TGTGCCAGCAAAGTAGGACTAGCGGGTTCCCAAGAGACCCAGTACTTC.

This clone was seen just once. The chain combines TRBV5-1 with TRBJ1-1; perhaps TRBD1 as D (6 bases). Deletions cut 1 base from V and 4 bases from J, with 14 bases between. CDR3 length: 15 amino acids. Germline V gene sequence: CDR1 SGHRS, CDR2 YFSETQ. CDR3 DNA sequence: TGCGCCAGCAGCTTGCCCGGGGGAGGGGGCACTGAAGCTTTCTTT. Translation: CASSLPGGGGTEAFF.

The table lists this clone with a few counts. The V gene is TRBV19, the J gene TRBJ2-3, with D perhaps TRBD1 (6 bases). V shed 6 bases and J shed 2 bases, with 12 bases lying between them. In germline, CDR1 is LNHDA, CDR2 SQIVND (reference sequence). CDR3 length: 14 residues. The CDR3 sequence is CASSPDRLTDTQYF. CDR3 nucleotide sequence: TGTGCCAGTAGCCCGGACAGACTCACAGATACGCAGTATTTT. Based on the CDR3 plus reference TRBV19 and TRBJ2-3, the full variable domain is DGGITQSPKYLFRKEGQNVTLSCEQNLNHDAMYWYRQDPGQGLRLIYYSQIVNDFQKGDIAEGYSVSREKKESFPLTVTSAQKNPTAFYLCASSPDRLTDTQYFGPGTRLTVL.

This chain connects TRBV7-2 to TRBJ1-1; D is unclear. Germline CDR1 reads SGHTA; CDR2 reads FQGNSA. V lost 2 bases and J lost 10, with 11 bases in between. CDR3 size: 12 residues. The CDR3 region has the DNA TGTGCCAGCAGCTTATTCCCGGAGGGAGCTTTCTTT. Amino acid sequence: CASSLFPEGAFF.

In regard to this clone: One junction end disagrees with the germline gene, perhaps due to a read error. The chain combines TRBV5-4 with TRBJ2-5; 7 bases match TRBD2. The CDR3 spans 12 residues. CDR1 SGHNT and CDR2 YYREEE come from the germline V gene (reference sequence). CDR3 residues: CASSLAGRELHF. The CDR3 DNA reads as TGTGCCAGCAGCTTGGCTGGGCGGGAGCTTCACTTC.

This clone was recorded once. The V call is TRBV6-2 or TRBV6-3, the J call TRBJ1-1; 11 bases are shared with TRBD1. V was pared by 6 bases and J by 0 bases, with 12 bases of the junction left unmatched. Germline CDR1 MNHEY, CDR2 SVGEGT. This CDR3 is built from 18 residues. This chain's CDR3 is CASSPIRDRGYMNTEAFF. The CDR3 DNA is TGTGCCAGCAGCCCTATCCGGGACAGGGGGTACATGAACACTGAAGCTTTCTTT.

CDR3 DNA: TGTGCCAGCAGTGAACGGTCTAACTATGGCTACACCTTC. Translation: CASSERSNYGYTF. This chain uses TRBV25-1 with TRBJ1-2; no definite D call. The CDR3 runs 13 residues. In germline, CDR1 is MGHDK, CDR2 SYGVNS. Deletions cut 2 bases from V and 0 bases from J, with 4 bases between.

The chain couples TRBV2 to TRBJ1-3; D unresolved. CDR3 size: 15 residues. Germline V CDR1 and CDR2: SNHLY, FYNNEI. V lost 3 bases and J 2 bases, leaving 11 bases between the germline ends. The CDR3 loop is CASSEGGQAGNTIYF. In DNA, the CDR3 is TGTGCCAGCAGTGAGGGAGGGCAGGCTGGAAACACCATATATTTT.

This rearrangement joins TRBV7-2 to TRBJ2-2; the match to TRBD1 covers 7 bases. In germline, CDR1 is SGHTA, CDR2 FQGNSA. CDR3 length equals 14 residues. J gave up 5 bases and V 2 bases, and 2 bases lay outside the gene matches. CDR3 amino acids: CASSLQQGTGELFF. The CDR3 DNA sequence: TGTGCCAGCAGCTTACAACAGGGGACCGGGGAGCTGTTTTTT.

The chain couples TRBV28 to TRBJ2-7, with TRBD2 identical over 9 bases. V dropped 5 bases and J dropped 5; count of bases not matched to a gene: 13. The CDR3 loop spans 16 amino acids. Germline V gives CDR1 MDHEN, CDR2 SYDVKM. CDR3 loop: CASSPPMGGRAHEQYF. In nucleotides, the CDR3 is TGTGCCAGCAGTCCCCCGATGGGCGGGAGGGCCCACGAGCAGTACTTC.

The rearrangement joins TRBV28 to TRBJ2-1; tentative D call: TRBD2 (6 bases). From germline, CDR1 is MDHEN and CDR2 SYDVKM. This CDR3 spans 15 amino acids. The ends were cut back, 4 bases at V and 0 bases at J, with 10 bases in the middle. The CDR3 sequence is CASSWGLSSYNEQFF. The CDR3 DNA follows: TGTGCCAGCAGTTGGGGACTCAGCTCCTACAATGAGCAGTTCTTC.

The sample holds one count of this clone. The chain has TRBV4-1 and TRBJ1-6, with 11 bases matching TRBD1. V gave up 1 base and J gave up 6 bases; unmatched junction bases: 2. The V gene's germline CDR1 is MGHRA and CDR2 YSYEKL. This CDR3 spans 16 amino acids. CDR3 residues: CASSQVGTGGNSPLHF. The CDR3 DNA is TGCGCCAGCAGCCAAGTGGGGACAGGGGGTAATTCACCCCTCCACTTT.